Following are 23 T cell receptor beta chains from one sample sequenced in a study of Ad26.COV2.S vaccination and SARS-CoV-2 variants. The repertoire was sequenced with immunoSEQ multiplex PCR; TCRdb's copy has only in-frame clones and lacks some. The sample holds over 85,000 clones, 80% seen once. This specimen was peripheral blood, taken after recovery from COVID-19. Source of these receptors: a human donor who had recovered from COVID-19.

This clone appeared a few times. The CDR3 DNA reads as TGTGCCAGCAGCCGCCTCCCAAATGAAAAACTGTTTTTT. Residues: CASSRLPNEKLFF. The chain joins TRBV3-1 (or the pseudogene TRBV3-2) to TRBJ1-4, with D uncertain. CDR3 size: 13 residues. Trimming cost V 4 bases and J 5 bases, with 8 bases left between them. CDR1 is LGHDT, CDR2 YNNKEL, per germline (reference sequence).

A few counts support this clone. The chain combines TRBV3-1 (or the pseudogene TRBV3-2) with TRBJ1-5, with D unclear. V was pared by 6 bases and J by 6 bases, with 15 bases between. Germline V gives CDR1 LGHDT, CDR2 YNNKEL (reference sequence). The CDR3 contains 14 residues. In DNA form, the CDR3 reads TGTGCCAGCAGTCTCAGGTCGGTGGGTCAGCCCCAGCATTTT. As protein: CASSLRSVGQPQHF.

The V gene is TRBV27, the J gene TRBJ2-7, with 11 bases matching TRBD1. Germline CDR1 is MNHEY and CDR2 is SMNVEV (reference sequence). J gave up 3 bases and V 6 bases, and 7 bases lay outside the gene matches. The CDR3 contains 15 residues. The CDR3 coding sequence is TGTGCCAGCAGCTCACCGGGACAGGGGGTCTACGAGCAGTACTTC. Protein sequence: CASSSPGQGVYEQYF.

The rearrangement uses TRBV30 and TRBJ1-6; tentative D call: TRBD1 (5 bases). CDR1 and CDR2 from the germline V gene are GTSNPN and SVGIG (reference sequence). The CDR3 is 15 amino acids. V lost 2 bases, J lost 8 bases, and 16 bases lay in between. The CDR3 region has the DNA TGTGCCTGGAGTCGACCGGGACTATTTGATTCACCCCTCCACTTT. It encodes CAWSRPGLFDSPLHF.

The J gene is TRBJ2-3, the V gene TRBV6-1; 9 nucleotides line up with TRBD2. The germline CDR1 and CDR2 sequences are MNHNS and SASEGT. The V segment lost 4 bases and the J segment 1 base; nucleotides outside the gene matches: 9. CDR3 length: 17 residues. As DNA, the CDR3 is TGTGCCAGCAGTGCCCCCTCGGGCGGGGGGGGCACAGATACGCAGTATTTT. This encodes CASSAPSGGGGTDTQYF.

The chain has TRBV7-9 and TRBJ2-7; 9 bases are a match to TRBD1. Germline V gene data show CDR1 as SEHNR and CDR2 as FQNEAQ (reference sequence). CDR3 length: 13 amino acids. Trimming took 3 bases from V and 6 from J; bases not matched to a gene: 3. This CDR3 is CASSFRQGVEQYF. The CDR3 DNA reads TGTGCCAGCAGCTTTCGACAGGGGGTCGAGCAGTACTTC.

In its sample, this clone ranks as medium-sized. The chain employs TRBV5-1 and TRBJ1-1; D uncertain. Germline-derived CDR1 and CDR2 are SGHRS and YFSETQ. Trimming removed 0 bases from V and 4 bases from J, with 7 bases in between. The CDR3 consists of 13 residues. CDR3 in amino acids: CASSLESPTEAFF. The CDR3 DNA reads as TGCGCCAGCAGCTTGGAGTCCCCCACTGAAGCTTTCTTT.

This clone is categorized as medium-sized. The V and J genes are TRBV6-6 and TRBJ1-5; no reliable D call. The CDR3 covers 14 residues. The V gene's germline CDR1 is MNHNY and CDR2 SVGAGI (reference sequence). The V end lost 4 bases, the J end lost 0 bases, and 7 bases lay between the germline ends. CDR3 sequence (DNA): TGTGCCAGCAGTTCAGCCTATAGCAATCAGCCCCAGCATTTT. It specifies CASSSAYSNQPQHF.

This clone was seen once. The chain has TRBV7-9 and TRBJ2-3; 7 bases fit TRBD2. The germline CDR1 and CDR2 sequences are SEHNR and FQNEAQ (reference sequence). This CDR3 has 15 residues. J lost 2 bases, V lost 5 bases, and 7 bases had no gene match. DNA of the CDR3: TGTGCCAGCAGCGACCGGACTAGAACCACAGATACGCAGTATTTT. This gives the protein CASSDRTRTTDTQYF.

The chain links TRBV27 to TRBJ1-1; D unclear. CDR1 MNHEY and CDR2 SMNVEV come from the germline V gene (reference sequence). The CDR3 has 15 amino acids. Between the trimmed V and J ends, which lost 0 bases and 0 bases, there was a span of 8 bases. The CDR3 DNA is TGTGCCAGCAGTTTATCGGGAGACATGAACACTGAAGCTTTCTTT. This gives the protein CASSLSGDMNTEAFF.

This clone was counted a single time. The chain employs TRBV5-6 and TRBJ1-2; tentative D call: TRBD1 (5 bases). Germline values: CDR1 SGHDT, CDR2 YYEEEE. The CDR3 is 13 amino acids. V lost 6 bases and J 4 bases, leaving 13 bases between the germline ends. This CDR3 reads CASTSWGPYGYTF. CDR3 nucleotides: TGTGCCAGCACCTCGTGGGGCCCCTATGGCTACACCTTC.

The table lists this clone with a few counts. This rearrangement joins TRBV5-4 to TRBJ2-3; perhaps TRBD2 as D (5 bases). In germline, CDR1 is SGHNT, CDR2 YYREEE (reference sequence). Deletions cut 0 bases from V and 6 bases from J, with 17 bases between. The CDR3 has 16 amino acids. The CDR3 DNA follows: TGTGCCAGCAGCTTGGCCGGCGGGCCAGTTGCGGATACGCAGTATTTT. Its translation is CASSLAGGPVADTQYF.

V is TRBV5-6 and J is TRBJ2-5, with 11 bases identical to TRBD2. Trimming cost V 2 bases and J 2 bases; bases outside gene matches: 8. The CDR3 runs to 17 residues. Germline values: CDR1 SGHDT, CDR2 YYEEEE. The CDR3 DNA reads TGTGCCAGCAGCTTAAGTAGCGGGGGGGAAACTCAAGAGACCCAGTACTTC. Its protein product is CASSLSSGGETQETQYF.

The CDR3 loop reads CASSPYLYEQYF. In nucleotides, the CDR3 is TGTGCCAGCAGTCCCTATCTCTACGAGCAGTACTTC. This sequence joins TRBV6-6 and TRBJ2-7; D remains unclear. V gave up 5 bases and J gave up 3 bases, with 8 bases separating them. This CDR3 contains 12 residues. Germline-derived CDR1 and CDR2 are MNHNY and SVGAGI (reference sequence).

The genes are TRBV7-9 and TRBJ1-1, with TRBD1 identical over 7 bases. V lost 3 bases, J lost 0 bases, and 4 bases stayed unmatched. The CDR3 spans 15 residues. CDR1 and CDR2 from the germline V gene are SEHNR and FQNEAQ (reference sequence). The CDR3 loop reads CASSLGQSLNTEAFF. The DNA for the CDR3 is TGTGCCAGCAGCTTGGGACAGAGTTTGAACACTGAAGCTTTCTTT.

This clone was detected many times. The rearrangement links TRBV5-1 to TRBJ1-5; no clear D gene. CDR1 is SGHRS, CDR2 YFSETQ, per germline. The V gene lost 4 bases and the J gene lost 0 bases, with 11 bases spanning the gap. This CDR3 is built from 15 residues. CDR3 amino acids: CASSLTGSSNQPQHF. The CDR3, as DNA: TGCGCCAGCAGCCTGACTGGTAGTAGCAATCAGCCCCAGCATTTT.

V usage is TRBV30 and J usage is TRBJ1-5; 9 bases align to TRBD1. The CDR3 consists of 15 residues. The junction had 6 bases not matched to a gene; V was cut back by 1 base and J by 5 bases. Germline CDR1 and CDR2: GTSNPN and SVGIG (reference sequence). CDR3 sequence (DNA): TGTGCCTGGAGTGGGGGACAGGGTCTGGATCAGCCCCAGCATTTT. Its translation: CAWSGGQGLDQPQHF.

J is TRBJ1-1 and V is TRBV2; TRBD1 might be the D (6 bases). The germline V gene has CDR1 SNHLY and CDR2 FYNNEI. The V and J ends lost 1 base and 4 bases respectively, with 7 bases between them. The CDR3 loop spans 13 amino acids. The CDR3 sequence: CASSEEGVTEAFF. For the CDR3, the DNA is TGTGCCAGCAGTGAAGAGGGGGTCACTGAAGCTTTCTTT.

V is TRBV5-1 and J is TRBJ2-5; possibly TRBD2 for D (6 bases). The germline gives CDR1 SGHRS, CDR2 YFSETQ. V lost 0 bases and J 3 bases, leaving 15 bases between the germline ends. CDR3 length equals 16 residues. This CDR3 is CASSLDGGRYEETQYF. The CDR3 bases are TGCGCCAGCAGCTTGGATGGAGGGAGATATGAAGAGACCCAGTACTTC.

The chain links TRBV5-1 to TRBJ2-5; D is tentatively TRBD1 or TRBD2 (7 bases each). The CDR3 consists of 17 residues. Germline CDR1 and CDR2: SGHRS and YFSETQ. V was pared by 0 bases and J by 0 bases, with 15 bases between. Here the CDR3 DNA reads TGCGCCAGCAGCTTGGCAGGGCAGGGGGGGTACCAAGAGACCCAGTACTTC. This codes for CASSLAGQGGYQETQYF.

This chain links TRBV10-3 with TRBJ2-5, with D unresolved. This CDR3 contains 12 residues. V shed 3 bases and J shed 4 bases, with 6 bases lying between them. From germline, CDR1 is ENHRY and CDR2 SYGVKD. As DNA, the CDR3 is TGTGCCATCAGTGACGTAGGAGAGACCCAGTACTTC. This gives the protein CAISDVGETQYF.

This clone was counted only a few times. CDR3 nucleotide sequence: TGTGCCAGCAGCTTGGACGGACAGAAGAACTATGGCTACACCTTC. Translated, it gives CASSLDGQKNYGYTF. The genes are TRBV5-4 and TRBJ1-2, with D perhaps matching TRBD1 (6 bases). Trimming left V 0 bases short and J 2 bases short, with 11 bases between. This CDR3 has 15 residues. From germline, CDR1 is SGHNT and CDR2 YYREEE (reference sequence).

The J gene is TRBJ1-6, the V gene TRBV3-1 (or the pseudogene TRBV3-2), with D maybe TRBD1 (6 bases). CDR1 LGHDT and CDR2 YNNKEL come from the germline V gene (reference sequence). Trimming pared 3 bases from V and 3 bases from J, leaving 9 bases between. This CDR3 spans 15 amino acids. The CDR3 DNA reads TGTGCCAGCAGCCACCGGGACATCTATAATTCACCCCTCCACTTT. Translating it yields CASSHRDIYNSPLHF.